This T cell receptor (beta chain) was sequenced during a study of blood T cell repertoires in COVID-19 (dated by TCRdb to between 2020 and 2021). Background on the whole study: Samples from collaborators originated in the United States, Italy and Spain and spanned both the acute and convalescent phases of COVID-19. The prospective study material was composed of cDNA or gDNA derived from T cells, B-cell-depleted T cells, or PBMCs. Subjects who had been exposed to COVID-19, were actively infected with it, or had recovered from it provided the deeply sampled blood TCRbeta repertoires that made up the dataset. The repertoires were released in a freely available public database intended as a resource for research on the immune response to SARS-CoV-2. The samples were drawn from two sources: the first 160 participants of the ongoing ImmuneRACE study, and about 1,300 subjects contributed by 6 global collaborators. Nearly every sample came with metadata listing a de-identified subject ID, COVID-19 status, age in years and sex. Where HLA class I and class II types were available, the types were taken from metadata supplied by the sample provider, not from assay-based typing. Beyond this particular receptor, the publication reports: The quantity of clinical and demographic metadata differed by source and by participant and was supplied without curation.

TCRbeta CDR3 regions were amplified from genomic DNA by means of the immunoSEQ Assay, a bias-controlled multiplex PCR. For the original study's pipeline: The number of nucleated cells in each sample was estimated by amplification of reference gene primers within the assay. To quantify the absolute abundance of each unique TCRbeta CDR3 rearrangement, sequence reads were collapsed and filtered. For each sample, productive Simpson clonality was calculated by taking the square root of Simpson's diversity index across productive rearrangements. Entries here come from immuneACCESS through TCRdb and include only in-frame sequences with V and J called. Some clones fail to appear in such tables; in the studies checked, an unresolved V gene covers under half of the shortfall, and the cause of the remainder is unknown. That table supplies the V and J calls and clone size; D and trimming were determined from the DNA. This sample has a few hundred thousand clones in its table, and 65% to 90% of those were observed once. 3.5% to 4% of the sample is taken by the ten largest.

Note on this clone: Its antigen is still unknown. No base quality values were provided; no much bigger clone lies one nucleotide off.

V loses 0 bases, J loses 7 bases, and the germline ends lie 10 bases apart. Inclusive of the bounding cysteine and phenylalanine, the CDR3 is 14 residues long. Here the CDR3 DNA is all that survives: 42 bases in frame from base 1. From a lookup of the germline V gene (reference sequence), CDR1 and CDR2 are PRHDT and FYEKMQ. Participants in the prospective study were aged about 18 to 95 years, lived in 20 to 25 United States geographic areas, and enrolled through a virtual design. Cohort assignment in the prospective study relied on participant-reported clinical history from a screening survey and a study questionnaire. Mobile phlebotomists in the prospective study collected whole blood, serum and a nasopharyngeal or oropharyngeal swab from every participant. Prospective study participants could optionally give additional blood draws and questionnaires over a roughly 2-month period. Before DNA extraction, prospective study blood samples were shipped either frozen or at room temperature.

Specimen: PBMCs or T cells enriched from blood (not recorded which). In this chain, TRBV13 is recombined with TRBJ1-5; the D gene is not confidently resolved. The clonotype was recovered from a woman aged 40 to 49 with acute COVID-19. The nucleotide sequence reads TGTGCCAGCAGCTTAGGCGCCGGGAGGCAGCCCCAGCATTTT. It specifies CASSLGAGRQPQHF.